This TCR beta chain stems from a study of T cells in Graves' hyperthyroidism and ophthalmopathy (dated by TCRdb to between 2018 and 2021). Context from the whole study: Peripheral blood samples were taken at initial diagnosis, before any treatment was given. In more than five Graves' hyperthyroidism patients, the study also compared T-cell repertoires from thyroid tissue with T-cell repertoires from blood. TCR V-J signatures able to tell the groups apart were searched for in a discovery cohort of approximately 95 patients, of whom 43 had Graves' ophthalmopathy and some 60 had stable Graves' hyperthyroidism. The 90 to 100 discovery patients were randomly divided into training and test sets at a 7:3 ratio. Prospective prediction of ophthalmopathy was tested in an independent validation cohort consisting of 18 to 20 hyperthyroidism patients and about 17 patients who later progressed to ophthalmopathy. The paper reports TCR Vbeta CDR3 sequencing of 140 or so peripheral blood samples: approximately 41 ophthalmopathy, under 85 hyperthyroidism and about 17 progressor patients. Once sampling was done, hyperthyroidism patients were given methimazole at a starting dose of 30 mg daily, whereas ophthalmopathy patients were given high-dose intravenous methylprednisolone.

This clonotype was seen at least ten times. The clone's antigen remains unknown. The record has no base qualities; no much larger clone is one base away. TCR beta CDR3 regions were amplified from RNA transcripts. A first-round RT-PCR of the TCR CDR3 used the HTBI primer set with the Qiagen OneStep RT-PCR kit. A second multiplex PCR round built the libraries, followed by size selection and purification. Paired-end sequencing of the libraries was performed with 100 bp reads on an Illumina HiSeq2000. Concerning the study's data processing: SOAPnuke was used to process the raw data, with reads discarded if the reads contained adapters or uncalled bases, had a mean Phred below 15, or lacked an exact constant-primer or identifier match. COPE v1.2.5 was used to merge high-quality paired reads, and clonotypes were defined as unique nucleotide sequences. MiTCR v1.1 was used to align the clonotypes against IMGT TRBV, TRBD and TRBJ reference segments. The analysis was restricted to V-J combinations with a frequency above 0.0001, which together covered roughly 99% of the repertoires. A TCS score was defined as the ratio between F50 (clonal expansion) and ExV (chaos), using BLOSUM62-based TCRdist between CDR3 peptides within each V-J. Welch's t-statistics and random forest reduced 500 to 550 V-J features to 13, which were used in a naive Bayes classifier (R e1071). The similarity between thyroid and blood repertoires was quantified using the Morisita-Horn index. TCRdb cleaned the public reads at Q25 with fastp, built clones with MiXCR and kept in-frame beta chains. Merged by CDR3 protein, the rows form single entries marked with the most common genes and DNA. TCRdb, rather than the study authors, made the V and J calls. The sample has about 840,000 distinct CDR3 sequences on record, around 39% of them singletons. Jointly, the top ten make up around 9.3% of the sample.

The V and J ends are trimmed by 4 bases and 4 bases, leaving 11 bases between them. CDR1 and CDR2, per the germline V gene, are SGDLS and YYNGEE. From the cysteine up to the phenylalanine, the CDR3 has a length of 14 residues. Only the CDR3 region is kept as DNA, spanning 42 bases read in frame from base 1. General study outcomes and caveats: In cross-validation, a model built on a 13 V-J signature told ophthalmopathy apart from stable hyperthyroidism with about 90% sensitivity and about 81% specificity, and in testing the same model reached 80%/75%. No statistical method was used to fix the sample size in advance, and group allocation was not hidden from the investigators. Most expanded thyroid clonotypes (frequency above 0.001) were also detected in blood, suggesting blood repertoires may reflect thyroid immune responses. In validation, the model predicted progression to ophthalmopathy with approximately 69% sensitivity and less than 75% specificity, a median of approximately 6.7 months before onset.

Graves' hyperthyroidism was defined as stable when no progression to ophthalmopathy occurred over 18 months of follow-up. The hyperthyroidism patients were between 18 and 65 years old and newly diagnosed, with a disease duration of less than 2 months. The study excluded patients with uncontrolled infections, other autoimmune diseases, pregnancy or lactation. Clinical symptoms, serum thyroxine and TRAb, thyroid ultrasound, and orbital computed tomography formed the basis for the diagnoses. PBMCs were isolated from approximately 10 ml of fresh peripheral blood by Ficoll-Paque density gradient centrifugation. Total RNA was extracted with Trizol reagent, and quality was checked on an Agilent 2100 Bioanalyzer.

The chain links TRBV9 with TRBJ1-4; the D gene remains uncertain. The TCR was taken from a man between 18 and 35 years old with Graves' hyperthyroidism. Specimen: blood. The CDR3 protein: CASSPEGLNEKLFF. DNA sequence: TGTGCCAGCAGCCCTGAAGGTCTTAATGAAAAACTGTTTTTT.